This T cell receptor beta chain was sequenced during a study of cytomegalovirus exposure and HLA in healthy donors. Sampled while nominally healthy, donors likely had unrecorded immune exposures. Broader study findings: The authors considered a cluster of highly shared sequence variants likely to be a sequencing artifact. A later look showed TCR association rates differing by HLA locus, highest for DRB1 and lowest for HLA-C. About 90% or about 30% of the time was how often most TCR beta V segments were productive, according to an earlier analysis.

Remarks on this clone: Its antigen remains unidentified.

The PCR employed 60 Vbeta primers together with 13 Jbeta primers. Profiling relied on immunoSEQ multiplex PCR, and the TCRdb table lists in-frame clones only, not all of them. Of about 180,000 clones in the sample, 70% to 85% were seen once. Source material: PBMCs. This clonotype was obtained from a woman aged 25-40 years in good health and CMV-seropositive.

The CDR3 coding sequence is TGTGCCACCGGACAGGACGGTGGCTACACCTTC. Amino acids: CATGQDGGYTF. V is TRBV10-3 and J is TRBJ1-2, with TRBD1 matching 7 bases. CDR1 ENHRY and CDR2 SYGVKD come from the germline V gene. J lost 7 bases, V lost 10 bases, and 6 bases had no gene match. The CDR3 extends over 11 amino acids.